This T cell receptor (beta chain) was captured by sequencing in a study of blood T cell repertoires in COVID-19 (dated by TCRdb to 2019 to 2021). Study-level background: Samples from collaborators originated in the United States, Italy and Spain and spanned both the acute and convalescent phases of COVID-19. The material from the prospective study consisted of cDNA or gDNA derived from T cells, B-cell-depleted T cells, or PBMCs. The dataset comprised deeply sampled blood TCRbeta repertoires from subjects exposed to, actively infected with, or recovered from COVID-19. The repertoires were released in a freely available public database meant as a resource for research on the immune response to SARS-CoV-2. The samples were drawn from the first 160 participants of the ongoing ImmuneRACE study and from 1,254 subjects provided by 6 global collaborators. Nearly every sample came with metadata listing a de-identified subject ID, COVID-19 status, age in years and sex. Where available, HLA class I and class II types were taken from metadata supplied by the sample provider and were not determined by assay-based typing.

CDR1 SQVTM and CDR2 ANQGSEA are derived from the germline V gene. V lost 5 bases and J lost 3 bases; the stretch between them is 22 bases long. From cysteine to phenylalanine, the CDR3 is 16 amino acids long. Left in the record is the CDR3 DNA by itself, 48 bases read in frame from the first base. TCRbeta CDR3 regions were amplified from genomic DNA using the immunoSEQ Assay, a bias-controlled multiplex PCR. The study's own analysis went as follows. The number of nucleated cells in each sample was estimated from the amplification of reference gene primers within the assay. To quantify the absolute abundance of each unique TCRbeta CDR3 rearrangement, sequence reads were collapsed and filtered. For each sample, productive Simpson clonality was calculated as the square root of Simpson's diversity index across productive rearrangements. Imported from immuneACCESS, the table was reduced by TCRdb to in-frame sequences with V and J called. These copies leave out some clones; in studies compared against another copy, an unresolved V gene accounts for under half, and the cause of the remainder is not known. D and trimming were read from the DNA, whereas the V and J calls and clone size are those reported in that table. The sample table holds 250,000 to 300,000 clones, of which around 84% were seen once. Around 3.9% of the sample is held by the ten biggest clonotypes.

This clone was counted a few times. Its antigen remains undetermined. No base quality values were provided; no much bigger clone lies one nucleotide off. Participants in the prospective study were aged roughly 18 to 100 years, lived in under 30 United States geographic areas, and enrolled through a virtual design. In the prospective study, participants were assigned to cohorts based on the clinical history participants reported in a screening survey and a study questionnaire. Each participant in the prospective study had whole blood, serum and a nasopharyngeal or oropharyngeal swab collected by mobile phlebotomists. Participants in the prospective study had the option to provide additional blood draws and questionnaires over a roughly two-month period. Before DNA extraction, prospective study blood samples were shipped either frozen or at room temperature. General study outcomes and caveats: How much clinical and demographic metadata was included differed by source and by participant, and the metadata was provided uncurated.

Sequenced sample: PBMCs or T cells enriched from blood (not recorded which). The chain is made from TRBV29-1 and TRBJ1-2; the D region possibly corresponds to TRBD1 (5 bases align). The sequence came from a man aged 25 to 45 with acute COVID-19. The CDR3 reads CSVFGSGAQGDYGYTF. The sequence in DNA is TGCAGCGTTTTCGGAAGTGGGGCGCAGGGCGACTATGGCTACACCTTC.